One T cell receptor (beta chain) is described in this entry. These data are taken from a study of blood T cell repertoires in COVID-19. The overall study: Acute and convalescent COVID-19 samples came from the United States, Italy and Spain. In each case, the material was cDNA or gDNA derived from T cells, B-cell-depleted T cells, or PBMCs.

In the authors' workflow: Nucleated cell counts were estimated from reference gene primer amplification. Assay used: immunoSEQ multiplex PCR; TCRdb lists only in-frame clones, some missing. That table supplies the V and J calls and clone size; D and trimming were determined from the DNA. The sample lists more than 200,000 clones; roughly 85% were seen once. After removal of 5 bases from V and 9 bases from J, the junction contained 21 bases not matched to a gene. This CDR3 region has 18 residues. CDR1 and CDR2 (germline): SGHRS, YFSETQ. Sequenced: peripheral blood. The V gene is TRBV5-1, the J gene TRBJ2-5, with TRBD2 identical over 11 bases. The sequence was collected from a man aged 18 to 35 with active or convalescent COVID-19. This CDR3 reads CASSTGTSGGPLRGAQYF. The CDR3 region has the DNA TGCGCCAGCAGTACCGGGACTAGCGGAGGGCCCCTCCGTGGGGCCCAGTACTTC.